The next 21 T cell receptor beta chains were all read from a single sample in a study of human T cells and chemical hapten exposure. TCRdb redid the calling of the RACE reads with MiXCR, one entry per CDR3 protein. The table records approximately 400,000 distinct CDR3 sequences, less than 6.5% of them present only once. Time point indicated: pre-sensitization, week 0. Treatment in this sample: therapeutic diphenylcyclopropenone sensitization with weekly scalp DPC. The sample here was whole blood, taken in connection with sensitization to the hapten diphenylcyclopropenone (DPC). All receptors come from a woman between 45 and 65 years old with alopecia areata. Some clones in this sample may be carry-over from other donors' samples.

Only a few counts were recorded for this clonotype. This chain joins TRBV30 and TRBJ1-1; no clear D gene. V dropped 2 bases and J dropped 0 bases, with 4 bases sitting between them. This CDR3 contains 12 residues. CDR1 is GTSNPN and CDR2 is SVGIG in the germline V gene (reference sequence). The CDR3 loop is CAWSSVNTEAFF. CDR3 coding DNA: TGTGCCTGGAGTTCGGTGAACACTGAAGCTTTCTTT.

This clonotype was seen a handful of times. The chain employs TRBV2 and TRBJ1-4, with 8 bases identical to TRBD1. CDR3 length equals 14 residues. The J segment lost 5 bases and the V segment lost 6 bases, leaving 5 bases of the junction unmatched. CDR1 and CDR2 from the germline V gene are SNHLY and FYNNEI. The CDR3 nucleotides are TGTGCCAGCAGGGAGAACAGGGGGAATGAAAAACTGTTTTTT. Protein: CASRENRGNEKLFF.

Many counts were recorded for this clonotype. The J gene is TRBJ1-2, the V gene TRBV25-1; the D gene is possibly TRBD1 (5 bases). The CDR3 loop spans 15 amino acids. Germline values: CDR1 MGHDK, CDR2 SYGVNS. V was cut by 1 base and J by 2 bases, with 11 bases left in between. The CDR3 spells CASSEFFEGNYGYTF. The CDR3 bases are TGTGCCAGCAGTGAATTCTTCGAGGGGAACTATGGCTACACCTTC.

This chain links TRBV5-1 with TRBJ1-5; tentative D call: TRBD1 (6 bases). The ends were cut back, 4 bases at V and 3 bases at J, with 11 bases in the middle. The germline V gene encodes CDR1 SGHRS and CDR2 YFSETQ. The CDR3 has 14 residues. Here the CDR3 DNA reads TGCGCCAGCAGCAATGGGGGGGCCAATCAGCCCCAGCATTTT. Its protein is CASSNGGANQPQHF.

The chain combines TRBV9 with TRBJ1-1; 8 bases fit TRBD1. The junction had 8 bases not matched to a gene; V was cut back by 3 bases and J by 10 bases. The V gene's germline CDR1 is SGDLS and CDR2 YYNGEE. This CDR3 has 13 amino acids. The CDR3 loop is CASSAGTGTGAFF. As DNA, the CDR3 is TGTGCCAGCAGCGCCGGTACCGGGACAGGAGCTTTCTTT. Looking up the rest from reference TRBV9 and TRBJ1-1 gives the full variable domain: DSGVTQTPKHLITATGQRVTLRCSPRSGDLSVYWYQQSLDQGLQFLIQYYNGEERAKGNILERFSAQQFPDLHSELNLSSLELGDSALYFCASSAGTGTGAFFGQGTRLTVV.

The chain has TRBV5-1 and TRBJ2-5, with 7 bases aligning to TRBD2. The CDR3 loop spans 14 amino acids. V was pared by 4 bases and J by 4 bases, with 7 bases of the junction left unmatched. Germline lookup yields CDR1 SGHRS and CDR2 YFSETQ. CDR3 nucleotides: TGCGCCAGCAGCCCCAGCGGGGATCGAGAGACCCAGTACTTC. It specifies CASSPSGDRETQYF.

This clonotype was seen repeatedly, ten times or more. V and J are TRBV29-1 and TRBJ2-1; maybe TRBD2 (6 bases). The germline V and J ends were trimmed by 7 bases and 3 bases, with 7 bases remaining between them. The CDR3 totals 11 residues. Germline V lookup: CDR1 SQVTM, CDR2 ANQGSEA. The CDR3 loop is CSGGLYNEQFF. The CDR3 DNA follows: TGCAGCGGGGGACTCTACAATGAGCAGTTCTTC.

This clonotype was found many times. This chain uses TRBV29-1 with TRBJ2-1; 10 nucleotides agree with TRBD1. Looked up from germline, CDR1 is SQVTM and CDR2 is ANQGSEA. This CDR3 is 13 amino acids long. Germline trimming cut 7 bases from V and 4 bases from J; bases unmatched to any gene: 4. For the CDR3, the DNA is TGCAGCGCCGGGACAGGGGCATACAATGAGCAGTTCTTC. Its protein product is CSAGTGAYNEQFF.

This clonotype was counted at least ten times. V usage is TRBV13 and J usage is TRBJ2-7; D is unclear. Germline CDR1 and CDR2: PRHDT and FYEKMQ (reference sequence). Trimming took off 6 bases at V and 5 bases at J, with 11 bases between the two ends. This CDR3 is 12 amino acids long. CDR3 in DNA: TGTGCCAGCAGTGCCGGCCGGGACGAGCAGTACTTC. This encodes CASSAGRDEQYF.

At least ten counts were recorded for this clonotype. This chain connects TRBV5-1 to TRBJ2-7; 13 bases fit TRBD2. Trimming at V came to 4 bases and at J to 5 bases, leaving 3 bases not matched to a gene. The germline V gene has CDR1 SGHRS and CDR2 YFSETQ. The CDR3 is 14 residues long. Here the CDR3 reads CASSGGTSGNEQYF. CDR3 nucleotides: TGCGCCAGCAGCGGGGGGACTAGCGGGAACGAGCAGTACTTC.

For this clonotype: It may be a read error: a sequence one base away is much more abundant. The chain recombines TRBV24-1 with TRBJ2-1; D is perhaps TRBD2 (7 bases). Germline V gene data show CDR1 as KGHDR and CDR2 as SFDVKD. The CDR3 has 16 residues. For the CDR3, the DNA is TGTTCCACCAGTGATTTCGGGGGGCGGAACTACAATGAGCAGTTCTTC. As protein: CSTSDFGGRNYNEQFF.

The chain combines TRBV7-6 with TRBJ2-1; TRBD2 is a possible D gene (6 bases). The CDR3 is made up of 14 amino acids. Germline CDR1 reads SGHVS; CDR2 reads FNYEAQ. The germline V and J ends were trimmed by 4 bases and 6 bases, with 13 bases remaining between them. CDR3 in amino acids: CASSSASGGNEQFF. CDR3 coding DNA: TGTGCCAGCAGCTCAGCGTCCGGGGGCAATGAGCAGTTCTTC.

The chain combines TRBV30 with TRBJ1-6, with no clear D. Trimming stripped 0 bases from V and 10 bases from J, with 13 bases between. Germline V lookup: CDR1 GTSNPN, CDR2 SVGIG (reference sequence). The CDR3 runs 14 residues. The CDR3 DNA sequence: TGTGCCTGGAGTGTAGGCAGCGAAGGGTCACCCCTCCACTTT. Translation gives CAWSVGSEGSPLHF.

The chain links TRBV3-1 to TRBJ1-1; maybe TRBD1 (5 bases). Trimming removed 0 bases from V and 3 bases from J, with 8 bases in between. CDR1 is LGHDT and CDR2 is YNNKEL in the germline V gene (reference sequence). This CDR3 is built from 14 residues. CDR3 sequence reads: CASSQDGADTEAFF. The CDR3 region has the DNA TGTGCCAGCAGCCAAGATGGGGCTGACACTGAAGCTTTCTTT.

This clonotype occurred many times. The chain has TRBV3-1 and TRBJ1-5, with no clear D. There are 17 residues in the CDR3. V lost 0 bases and J lost 6, with 18 bases in between. CDR1 LGHDT and CDR2 YNNKEL come from the germline V gene (reference sequence). The CDR3 DNA reads TGTGCCAGCAGCCAAGATCGAGGGTTGGGTGGAAGTCAGCCCCAGCATTTT. Protein product: CASSQDRGLGGSQPQHF.

The genes are TRBV20-1 and TRBJ1-1; D unresolved. The V end lost 4 bases, the J end lost 1 base, and 4 bases lay between the germline ends. Germline-derived CDR1 and CDR2 are DFQATT and SNEGSKA (reference sequence). The CDR3 spans 11 residues. CDR3 nucleotides: TGCAGTGCTACAGGGAACACTGAAGCTTTCTTT. It is translated as CSATGNTEAFF.

CDR3 residues: CASSPGAGTGQPYEQYF. The CDR3 DNA sequence: TGTGCCAGCAGCCCCGGAGCCGGGACAGGGCAACCCTACGAGCAGTACTTC. The chain links TRBV7-9 to TRBJ2-7, with 9 bases fitting TRBD1. J gave up 2 bases and V 5 bases, and 13 bases lay outside the gene matches. This CDR3 is built from 17 residues. The germline CDR1 and CDR2 sequences are SEHNR and FQNEAQ (reference sequence).

The gene calls are TRBV10-2 and TRBJ2-7, with 9 bases that match TRBD1. The CDR3 sequence is 14 residues long. Germline CDR1 and CDR2: WSHSY and SAAADI. Losses at the gene ends were 6 bases for V and 0 bases for J; bases not matched to a gene: 3. The CDR3 DNA reads TGCGCCAGCAGGGGGACAGGGAGCTCCTACGAGCAGTACTTC. Protein product: CASRGTGSSYEQYF.

The rearrangement joins TRBV7-9 to TRBJ1-6, with TRBD1 matching over 8 bases. J lost 0 bases, V lost 10 bases, and 17 bases had no gene match. The germline V gene has CDR1 SEHNR and CDR2 FQNEAQ (reference sequence). There are 19 residues in the CDR3. The CDR3 loop reads CAITQGADELSSYNSPLHF. The CDR3 DNA sequence: TGTGCCATTACGCAGGGGGCCGATGAATTAAGCTCCTATAATTCACCCCTCCACTTT.

In its sample, this clonotype was seen many times. This rearrangement joins TRBV18 to TRBJ1-1; a possible D gene is TRBD1 (5 bases). This CDR3 has 13 residues. V lost 1 base and J 5 bases, leaving 8 bases between the germline ends. The germline CDR1 and CDR2 sequences are KGHSH and LQKENI. The CDR3 is CASSPQRGTEAFF. DNA for the CDR3: TGTGCCAGCTCACCACAAAGGGGAACTGAAGCTTTCTTT.

The rearrangement uses TRBV5-1 and TRBJ2-6; D remains unclear. The CDR3 is made up of 14 amino acids. Germline CDR1 reads SGHRS; CDR2 reads YFSETQ. Trimming shortened V by 3 bases and J by 2 bases, and 6 bases separated the two germline ends. The CDR3 DNA reads TGCGCCAGCAGCTCCATGGCTGGGGCCAACGTCCTGACTTTC. Translation: CASSSMAGANVLTF.